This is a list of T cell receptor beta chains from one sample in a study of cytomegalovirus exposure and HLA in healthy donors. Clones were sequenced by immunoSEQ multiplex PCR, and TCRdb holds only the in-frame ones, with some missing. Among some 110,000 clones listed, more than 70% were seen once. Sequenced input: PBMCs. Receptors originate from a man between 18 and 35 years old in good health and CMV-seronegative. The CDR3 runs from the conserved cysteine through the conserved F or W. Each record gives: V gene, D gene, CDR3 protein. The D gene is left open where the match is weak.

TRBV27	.	CASSLFRGNQPQHF
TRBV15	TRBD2	CATNPGGLAGGPVNEQFF
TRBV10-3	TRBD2	CATLAGRGELFF
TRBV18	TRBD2	CASSPLAGGTYEQYF
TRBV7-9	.	CASSLVPFGAGSKREKLFF
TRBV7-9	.	CASSLALGRERYEQYF
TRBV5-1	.	CASSLEGGFYEQYF
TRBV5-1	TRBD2	CASSSGLAAPNDEQYF
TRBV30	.	CAWSRRDRDSYEQYF
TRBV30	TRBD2	CAWEAGLAKNIQYF
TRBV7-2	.	CASSPQGVGGQPQHF
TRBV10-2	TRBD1	CAARDSLTDTQYF
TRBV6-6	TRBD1	CASSYSGQTNEKLFF
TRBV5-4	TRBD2	CASSLPGLASREQFF
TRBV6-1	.	CASSDGSNQPQHF
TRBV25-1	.	CASSEVGFDGYTF
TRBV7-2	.	CASSLVQGNFYGYTF
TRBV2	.	CASSAGGTEAFF
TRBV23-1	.	CASRRGSSYEQYF
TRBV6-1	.	CASSEAPRGGYEQYF
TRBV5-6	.	CASSFAGGLPYEQYF
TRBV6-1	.	CASNLSSGYGYTF
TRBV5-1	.	CASGSEFGYGYTF
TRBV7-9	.	CASSSDRSYEQYF
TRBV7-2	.	CASSLSGFRGYTF
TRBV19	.	CASSIFGQPYGYTF
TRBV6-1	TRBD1	CASSASATGNYGYTF
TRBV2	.	CASTGGSYEQYF
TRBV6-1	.	CASSDDMYEQYF